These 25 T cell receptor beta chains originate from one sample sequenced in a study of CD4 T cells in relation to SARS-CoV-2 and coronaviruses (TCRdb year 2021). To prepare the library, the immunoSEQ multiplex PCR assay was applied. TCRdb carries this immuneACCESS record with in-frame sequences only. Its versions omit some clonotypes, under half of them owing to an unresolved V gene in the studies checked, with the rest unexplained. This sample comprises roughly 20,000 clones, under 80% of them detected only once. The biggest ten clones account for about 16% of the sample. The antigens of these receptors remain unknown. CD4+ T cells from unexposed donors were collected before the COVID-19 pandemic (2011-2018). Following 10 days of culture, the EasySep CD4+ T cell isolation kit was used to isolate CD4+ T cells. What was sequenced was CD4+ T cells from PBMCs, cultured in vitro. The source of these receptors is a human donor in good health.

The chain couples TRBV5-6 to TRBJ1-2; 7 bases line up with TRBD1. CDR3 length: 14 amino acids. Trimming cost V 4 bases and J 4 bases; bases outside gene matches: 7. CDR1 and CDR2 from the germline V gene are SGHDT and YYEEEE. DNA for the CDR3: TGTGCCAGCAGCGGGGGACAGTATGGCTATGGCTACACCTTC. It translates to CASSGGQYGYGYTF.

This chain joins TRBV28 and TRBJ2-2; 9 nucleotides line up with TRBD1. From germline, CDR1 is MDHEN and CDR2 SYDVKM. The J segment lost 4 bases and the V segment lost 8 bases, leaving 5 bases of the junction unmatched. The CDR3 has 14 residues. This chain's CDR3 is CASRGQGRTGELFF. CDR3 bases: TGTGCCAGCCGAGGACAGGGGCGCACCGGGGAGCTGTTTTTT.

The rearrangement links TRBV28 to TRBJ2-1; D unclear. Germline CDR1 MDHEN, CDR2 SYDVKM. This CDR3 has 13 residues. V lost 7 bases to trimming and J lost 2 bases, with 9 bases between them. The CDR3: CASTSNAYNEQFF. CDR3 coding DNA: TGTGCCAGCACCAGCAACGCCTACAATGAGCAGTTCTTC.

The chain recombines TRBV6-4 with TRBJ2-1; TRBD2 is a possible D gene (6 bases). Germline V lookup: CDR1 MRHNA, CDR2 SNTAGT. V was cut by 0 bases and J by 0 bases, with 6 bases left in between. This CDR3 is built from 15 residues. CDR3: CASSDSAGSYNEQFF. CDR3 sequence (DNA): TGTGCCAGCAGTGACTCAGCGGGCTCCTACAATGAGCAGTTCTTC.

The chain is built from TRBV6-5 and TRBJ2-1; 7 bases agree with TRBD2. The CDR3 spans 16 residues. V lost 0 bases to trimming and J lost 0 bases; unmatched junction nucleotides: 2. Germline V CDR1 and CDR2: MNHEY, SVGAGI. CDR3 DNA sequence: TGTGCCAGCAGTTACTCGAGGACTAGCTCCTACAATGAGCAGTTCTTC. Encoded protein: CASSYSRTSSYNEQFF.

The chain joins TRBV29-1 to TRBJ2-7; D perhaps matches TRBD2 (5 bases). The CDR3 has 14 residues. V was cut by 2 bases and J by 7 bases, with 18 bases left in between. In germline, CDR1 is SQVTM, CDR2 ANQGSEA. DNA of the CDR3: TGCAGCGTTGAATTGAGGTCTAGCCGACGGGAGCAGTACTTC. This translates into CSVELRSSRREQYF.

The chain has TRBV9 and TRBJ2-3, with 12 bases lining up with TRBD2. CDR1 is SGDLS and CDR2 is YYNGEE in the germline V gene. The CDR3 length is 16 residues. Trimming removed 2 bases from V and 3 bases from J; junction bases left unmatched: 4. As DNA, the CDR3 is TGTGCCAGCAGCGTTACTAGCGGGAGGCGGACAGATACGCAGTATTTT. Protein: CASSVTSGRRTDTQYF.

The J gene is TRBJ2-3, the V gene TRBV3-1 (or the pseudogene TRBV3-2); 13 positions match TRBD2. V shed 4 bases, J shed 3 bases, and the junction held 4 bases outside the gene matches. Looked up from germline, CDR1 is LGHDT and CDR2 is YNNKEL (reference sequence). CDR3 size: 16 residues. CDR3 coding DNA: TGTGCCAGCAGCCGAGGGACTAGCGGGATGACAGATACGCAGTATTTT. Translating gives CASSRGTSGMTDTQYF.

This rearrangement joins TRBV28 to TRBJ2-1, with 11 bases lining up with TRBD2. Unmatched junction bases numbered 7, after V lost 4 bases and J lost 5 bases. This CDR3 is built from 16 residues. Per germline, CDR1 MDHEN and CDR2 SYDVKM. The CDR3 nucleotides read TGTGCCAGCAGTTCACTAGCGGGAGCTCGCCACAATGAGCAGTTCTTC. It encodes CASSSLAGARHNEQFF.

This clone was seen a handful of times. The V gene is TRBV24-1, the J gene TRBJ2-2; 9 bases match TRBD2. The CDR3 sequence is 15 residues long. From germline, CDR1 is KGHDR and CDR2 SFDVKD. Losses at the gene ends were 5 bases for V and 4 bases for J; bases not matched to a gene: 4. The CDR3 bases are TGTGCCACCAGTGTAGCGGGAGCAGGCACCGGGGAGCTGTTTTTT. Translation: CATSVAGAGTGELFF.

CDR3 coding DNA: TGTGCCAGCAGCCAAGGATACATGAGCGGCTACACCTTC. Encoded protein: CASSQGYMSGYTF. The chain recombines TRBV3-1 (or the pseudogene TRBV3-2) with TRBJ1-2; no clear D. The germline gives CDR1 LGHDT, CDR2 YNNKEL (reference sequence). V lost 1 base to trimming and J lost 8 bases, with 11 bases between them. CDR3 length equals 13 residues.

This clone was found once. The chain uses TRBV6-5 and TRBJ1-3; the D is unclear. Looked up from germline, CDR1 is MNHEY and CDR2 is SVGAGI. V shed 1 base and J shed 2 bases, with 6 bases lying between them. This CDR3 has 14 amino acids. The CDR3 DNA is TGTGCCAGCAGTTACTGGGCAACTGGAAACACCATATATTTT. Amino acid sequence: CASSYWATGNTIYF.

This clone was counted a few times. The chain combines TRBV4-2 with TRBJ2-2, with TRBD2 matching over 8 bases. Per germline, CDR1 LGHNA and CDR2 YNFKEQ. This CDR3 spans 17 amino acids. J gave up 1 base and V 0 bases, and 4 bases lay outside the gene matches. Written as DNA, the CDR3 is TGTGCCAGCAGCCAAGATCTGGCGGGAGGGAACACCGGGGAGCTGTTTTTT. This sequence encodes CASSQDLAGGNTGELFF.

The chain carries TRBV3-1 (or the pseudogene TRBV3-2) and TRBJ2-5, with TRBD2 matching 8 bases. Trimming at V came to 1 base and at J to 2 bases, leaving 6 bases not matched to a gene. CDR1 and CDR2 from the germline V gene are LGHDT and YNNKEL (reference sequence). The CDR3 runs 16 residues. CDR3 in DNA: TGTGCCAGCAGCCAAGTGGGGACTAGAAGGCAAGAGACCCAGTACTTC. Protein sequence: CASSQVGTRRQETQYF.

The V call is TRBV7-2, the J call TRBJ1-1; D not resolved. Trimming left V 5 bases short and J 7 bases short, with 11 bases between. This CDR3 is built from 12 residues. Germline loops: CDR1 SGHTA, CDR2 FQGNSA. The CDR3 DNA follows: TGTGCCAGCAGCCCGGACGGTTTTGAAGCTTTCTTT. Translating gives CASSPDGFEAFF. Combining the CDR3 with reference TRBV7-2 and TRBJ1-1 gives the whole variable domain GAGVSQSPSNKVTEKGKDVELRCDPISGHTALYWYRQSLGQGLEFLIYFQGNSAPDKSGLPSDRFSAERTGGSVSTLTIQRTQQEDSAVYLCASSPDGFEAFFGQGTRLTVV.

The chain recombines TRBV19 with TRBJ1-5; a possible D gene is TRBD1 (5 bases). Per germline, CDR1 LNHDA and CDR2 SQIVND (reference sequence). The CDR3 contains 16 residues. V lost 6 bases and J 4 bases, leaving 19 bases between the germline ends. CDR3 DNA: TGTGCCAGTAGGGCATTCGAGGGGCTAAGGAATCAGCCCCAGCATTTT. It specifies CASRAFEGLRNQPQHF.

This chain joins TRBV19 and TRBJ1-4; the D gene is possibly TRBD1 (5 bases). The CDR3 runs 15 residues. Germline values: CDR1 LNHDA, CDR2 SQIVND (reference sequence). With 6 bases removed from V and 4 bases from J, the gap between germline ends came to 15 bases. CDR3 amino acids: CASRTNRRVNEKLFF. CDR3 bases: TGTGCCAGTAGAACCAACAGGAGGGTTAATGAAAAACTGTTTTTT.

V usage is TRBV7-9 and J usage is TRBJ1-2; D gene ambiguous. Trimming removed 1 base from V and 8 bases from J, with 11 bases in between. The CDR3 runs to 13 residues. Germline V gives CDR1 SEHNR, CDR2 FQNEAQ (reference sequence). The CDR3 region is CASSLGEMRGYTF. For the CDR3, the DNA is TGTGCCAGCAGCTTAGGGGAGATGAGGGGCTACACCTTC.

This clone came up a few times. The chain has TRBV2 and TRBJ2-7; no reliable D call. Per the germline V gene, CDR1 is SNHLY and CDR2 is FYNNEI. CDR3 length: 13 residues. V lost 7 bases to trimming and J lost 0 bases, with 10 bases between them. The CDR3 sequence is CASKDLSSYEQYF. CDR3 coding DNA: TGTGCCAGCAAGGACCTGAGCTCCTACGAGCAGTACTTC.

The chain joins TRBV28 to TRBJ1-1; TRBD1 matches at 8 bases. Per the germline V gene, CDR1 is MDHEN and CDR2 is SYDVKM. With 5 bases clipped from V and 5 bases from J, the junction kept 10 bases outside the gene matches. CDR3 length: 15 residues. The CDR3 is CASSPRTGLETEAFF. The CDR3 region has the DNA TGTGCCAGCAGTCCAAGGACAGGGCTGGAGACTGAAGCTTTCTTT. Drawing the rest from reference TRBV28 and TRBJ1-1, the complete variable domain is DVKVTQSSRYLVKRTGEKVFLECVQDMDHENMFWYRQDPGLGLRLIYFSYDVKMKEKGDIPEGYSVSREKKERFSLILESASTNQTSMYLCASSPRTGLETEAFFGQGTRLTVV.

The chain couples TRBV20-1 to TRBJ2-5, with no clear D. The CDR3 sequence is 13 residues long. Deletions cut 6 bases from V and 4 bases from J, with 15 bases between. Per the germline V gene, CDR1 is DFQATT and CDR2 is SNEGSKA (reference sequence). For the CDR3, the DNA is TGCAGTGCCAGTTCATCAATAATAGAGACCCAGTACTTC. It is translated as CSASSSIIETQYF.

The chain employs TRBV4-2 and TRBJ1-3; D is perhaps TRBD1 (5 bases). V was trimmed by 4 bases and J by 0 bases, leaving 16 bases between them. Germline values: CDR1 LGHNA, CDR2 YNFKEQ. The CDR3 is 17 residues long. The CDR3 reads CASSPDWGGNSGNTIYF. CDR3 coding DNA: TGTGCCAGCAGCCCCGATTGGGGGGGGAACTCTGGAAACACCATATATTTT.

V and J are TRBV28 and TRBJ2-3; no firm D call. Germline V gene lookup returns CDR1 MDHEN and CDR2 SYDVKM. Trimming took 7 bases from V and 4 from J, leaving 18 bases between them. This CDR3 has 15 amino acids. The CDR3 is CASNRRRARPDTQYF. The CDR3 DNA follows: TGTGCCAGCAATCGCCGCCGAGCCCGCCCAGATACGCAGTATTTT.

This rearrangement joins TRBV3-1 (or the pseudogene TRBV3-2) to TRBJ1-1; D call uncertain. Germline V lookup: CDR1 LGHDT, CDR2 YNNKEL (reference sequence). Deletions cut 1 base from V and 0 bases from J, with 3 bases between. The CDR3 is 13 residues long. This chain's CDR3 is CASSQVLNTEAFF. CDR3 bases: TGTGCCAGCAGCCAAGTCTTGAACACTGAAGCTTTCTTT.

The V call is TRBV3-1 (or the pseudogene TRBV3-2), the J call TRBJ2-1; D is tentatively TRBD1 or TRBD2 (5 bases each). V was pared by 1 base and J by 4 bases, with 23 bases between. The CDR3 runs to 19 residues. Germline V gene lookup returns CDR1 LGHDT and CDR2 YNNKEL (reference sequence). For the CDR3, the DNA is TGTGCCAGCAGCCAAGGCCCCGGGACGAACCCCCAATCTTACAATGAGCAGTTCTTC. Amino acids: CASSQGPGTNPQSYNEQFF.